The clone carrying this TCR beta chain was recorded many times. The sample belongs to a study of regulatory T cells in long-lasting Graves disease. V lost 3 bases, J lost 4 bases, and 4 bases stayed unmatched. Germline V lookup: CDR1 MDHEN, CDR2 SYDVKM. The CDR3 has 14 amino acids. Assembly of TCR beta libraries relied on iRepertoire HTBI primers together with Arm-PCR of CDR3 regions. Each CDR3 protein is one row after TCRdb ran MiXCR on the multiplex PCR reads. The data contain 600,000 to 650,000 distinct CDR3 sequences, roughly 15% of them seen just once; the ten biggest clones take up around a sixth. As to time point: newly diagnosed GD, antithyroid drugs for less than 3 months. After RNA was extracted from PBMCs, the TCR library was made from it. This sample was also put to use in a study of T cells in Graves' hyperthyroidism and ophthalmopathy.

This clonotype was obtained from a woman aged 25-40 years with Graves disease. The sequencing here drew on peripheral blood mononuclear cells (PBMCs), taken at new diagnosis, from a patient treated with antithyroid drugs. V usage is TRBV28 and J usage is TRBJ1-2; 8 nucleotides match TRBD1. The CDR3 bases are TGTGCCAGCAGTTTGGACAGGGCTATCTATGGCTACACCTTC. Translation gives CASSLDRAIYGYTF.